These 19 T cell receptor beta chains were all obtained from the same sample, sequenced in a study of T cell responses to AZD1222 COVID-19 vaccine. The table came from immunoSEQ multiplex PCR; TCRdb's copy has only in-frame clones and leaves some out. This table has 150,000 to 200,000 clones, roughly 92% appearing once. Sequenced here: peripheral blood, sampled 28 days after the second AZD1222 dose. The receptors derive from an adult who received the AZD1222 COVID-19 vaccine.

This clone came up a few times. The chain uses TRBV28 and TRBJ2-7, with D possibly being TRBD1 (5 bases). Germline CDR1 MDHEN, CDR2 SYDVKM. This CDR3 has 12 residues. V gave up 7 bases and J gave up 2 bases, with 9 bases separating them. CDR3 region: CASTAGTYEQYF. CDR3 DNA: TGTGCCAGCACCGCAGGGACCTACGAGCAGTACTTC.

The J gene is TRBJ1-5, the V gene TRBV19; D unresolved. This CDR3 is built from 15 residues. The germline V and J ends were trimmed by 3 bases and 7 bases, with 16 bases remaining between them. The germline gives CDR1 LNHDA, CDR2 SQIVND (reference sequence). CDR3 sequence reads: CASSIESTGFQPQHF. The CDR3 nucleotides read TGTGCCAGTAGTATTGAGAGTACGGGATTCCAGCCCCAGCATTTT.

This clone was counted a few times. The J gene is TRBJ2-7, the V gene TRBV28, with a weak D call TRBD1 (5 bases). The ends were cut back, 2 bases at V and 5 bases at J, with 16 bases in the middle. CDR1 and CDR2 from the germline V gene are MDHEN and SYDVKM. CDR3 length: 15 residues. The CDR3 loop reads CASSLRPVGLDEQYF. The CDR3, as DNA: TGTGCCAGCAGTTTACGACCCGTGGGGCTCGACGAGCAGTACTTC.

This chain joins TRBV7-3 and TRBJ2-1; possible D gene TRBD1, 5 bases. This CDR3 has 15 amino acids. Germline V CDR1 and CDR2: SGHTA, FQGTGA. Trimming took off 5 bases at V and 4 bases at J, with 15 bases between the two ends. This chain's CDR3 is CASSLDIGQYNEQFF. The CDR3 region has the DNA TGTGCCAGCAGCCTGGACATCGGCCAATACAATGAGCAGTTCTTC.

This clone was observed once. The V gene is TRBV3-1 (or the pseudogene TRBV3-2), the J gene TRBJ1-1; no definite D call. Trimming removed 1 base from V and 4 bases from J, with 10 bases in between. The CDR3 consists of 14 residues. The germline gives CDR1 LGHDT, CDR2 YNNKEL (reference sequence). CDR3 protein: CASSQAGVGTEAFF. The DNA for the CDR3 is TGTGCCAGCAGCCAAGCCGGAGTCGGCACTGAAGCTTTCTTT.

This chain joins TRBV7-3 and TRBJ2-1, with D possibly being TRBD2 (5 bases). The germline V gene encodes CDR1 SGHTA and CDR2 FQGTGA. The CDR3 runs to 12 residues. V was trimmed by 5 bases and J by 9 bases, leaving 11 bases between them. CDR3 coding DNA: TGTGCCAGCAGCCCAAACGGAGGTGAGCAGTTCTTC. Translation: CASSPNGGEQFF.

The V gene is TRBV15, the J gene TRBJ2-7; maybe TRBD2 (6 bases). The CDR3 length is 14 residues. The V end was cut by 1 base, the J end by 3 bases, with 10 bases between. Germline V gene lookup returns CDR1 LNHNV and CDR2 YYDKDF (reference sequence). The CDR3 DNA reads TGTGCCACCAGCAGAGTGGGACTGAACTACGAGCAGTACTTC. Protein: CATSRVGLNYEQYF.

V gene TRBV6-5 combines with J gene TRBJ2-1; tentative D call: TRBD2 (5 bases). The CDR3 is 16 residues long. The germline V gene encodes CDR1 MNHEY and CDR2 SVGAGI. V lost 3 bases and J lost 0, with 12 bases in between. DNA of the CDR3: TGTGCCAGCAGTTATGCTAGCTGGAGCTCCTACAATGAGCAGTTCTTC. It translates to CASSYASWSSYNEQFF.

As DNA, the CDR3 is TGCGCCAGCAGCTTAGTTTCCTACGAGCAGTACTTC. Protein: CASSLVSYEQYF. This chain links TRBV5-1 with TRBJ2-7; D not certain. V shed 2 bases and J shed 1 base, with 4 bases lying between them. Germline V gives CDR1 SGHRS, CDR2 YFSETQ. The length of the CDR3 is 12 residues.

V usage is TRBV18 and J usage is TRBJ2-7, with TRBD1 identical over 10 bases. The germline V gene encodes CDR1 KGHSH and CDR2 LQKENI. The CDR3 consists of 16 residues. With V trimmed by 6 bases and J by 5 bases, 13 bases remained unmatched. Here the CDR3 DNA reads TGTGCCAGCTCTCTATCGGCACCCGGGACAGGGGACGAGCAGTACTTC. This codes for CASSLSAPGTGDEQYF. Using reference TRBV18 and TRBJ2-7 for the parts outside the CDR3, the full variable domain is NAGVMQNPRHLVRRRGQEARLRCSPMKGHSHVYWYRQLPEEGLKFMVYLQKENIIDESGMPKERFSAEFPKEGPSILRIQQVVRGDSAAYFCASSLSAPGTGDEQYFGPGTRLTVT.

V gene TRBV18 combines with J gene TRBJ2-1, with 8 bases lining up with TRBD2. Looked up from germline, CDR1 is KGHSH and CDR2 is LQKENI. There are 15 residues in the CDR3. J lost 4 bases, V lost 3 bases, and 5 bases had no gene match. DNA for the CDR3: TGTGCCAGCTCACCGCAGCGGGAGTTTTACAATGAGCAGTTCTTC. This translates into CASSPQREFYNEQFF.

CDR3 sequence: CASSLGGTYSSYEQYF. The CDR3 DNA is TGTGCCAGCAGCTTAGGGGGGACCTATAGCTCCTACGAGCAGTACTTC. The chain links TRBV7-2 to TRBJ2-7; the D call may be TRBD1 or TRBD2 (5 bases each). The CDR3 covers 16 residues. The V gene's germline CDR1 is SGHTA and CDR2 FQGNSA. V lost 1 base, J lost 0 bases, and 13 bases lay in between.

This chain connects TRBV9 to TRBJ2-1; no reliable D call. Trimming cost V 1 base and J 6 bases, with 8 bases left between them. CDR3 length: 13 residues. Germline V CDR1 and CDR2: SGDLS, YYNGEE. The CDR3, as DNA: TGTGCCAGCAGCGTAAATATCGGCAATGAGCAGTTCTTC. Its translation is CASSVNIGNEQFF.

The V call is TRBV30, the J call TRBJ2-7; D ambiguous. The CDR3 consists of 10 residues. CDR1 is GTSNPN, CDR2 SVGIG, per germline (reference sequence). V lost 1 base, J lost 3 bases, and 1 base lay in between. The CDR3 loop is CAWSGYEQYF. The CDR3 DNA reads TGTGCCTGGAGTGGCTACGAGCAGTACTTC.

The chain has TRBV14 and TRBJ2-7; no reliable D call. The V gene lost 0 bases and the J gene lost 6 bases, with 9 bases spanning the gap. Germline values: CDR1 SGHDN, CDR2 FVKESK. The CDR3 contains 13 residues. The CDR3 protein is CASSQDMGPEQYF. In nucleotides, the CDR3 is TGTGCCAGCAGCCAAGATATGGGCCCCGAGCAGTACTTC. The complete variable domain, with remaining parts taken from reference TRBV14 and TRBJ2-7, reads EAGVTQFPSHSVIEKGQTVTLRCDPISGHDNLYWYRRVMGKEIKFLLHFVKESKQDESGMPNNRFLAERTGGTYSTLKVQPAELEDSGVYFCASSQDMGPEQYFGPGTRLTVT.

As DNA, the CDR3 is TGTGCCAGCAGCTTAGGGAGAGGTCGGGACTCTGGAAACACCATATATTTT. Translation: CASSLGRGRDSGNTIYF. The chain uses TRBV7-9 and TRBJ1-3; D call uncertain. Trimming cost V 1 base and J 0 bases, with 13 bases left between them. The germline gives CDR1 SEHNR, CDR2 FQNEAQ (reference sequence). CDR3 length equals 17 residues.

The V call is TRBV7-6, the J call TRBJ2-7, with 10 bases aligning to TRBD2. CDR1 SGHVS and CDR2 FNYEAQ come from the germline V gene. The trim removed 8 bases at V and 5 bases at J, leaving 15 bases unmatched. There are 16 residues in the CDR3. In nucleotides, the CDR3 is TGTGCCAGCGCCAAGGAGCTAGCGGGAGTCGCCAACGAGCAGTACTTC. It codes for CASAKELAGVANEQYF.

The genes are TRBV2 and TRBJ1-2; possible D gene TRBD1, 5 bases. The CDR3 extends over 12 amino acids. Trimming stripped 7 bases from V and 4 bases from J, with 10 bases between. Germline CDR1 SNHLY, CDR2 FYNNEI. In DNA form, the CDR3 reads TGTGCCAGCATGAGGGGAGGCTATGGCTACACCTTC. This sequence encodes CASMRGGYGYTF.

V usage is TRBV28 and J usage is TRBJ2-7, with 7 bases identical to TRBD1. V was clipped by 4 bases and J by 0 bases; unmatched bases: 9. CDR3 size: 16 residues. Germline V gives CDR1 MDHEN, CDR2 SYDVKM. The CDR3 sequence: CASSWGFRDSSYEQYF. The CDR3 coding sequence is TGTGCCAGCAGTTGGGGGTTTCGGGACAGCTCCTACGAGCAGTACTTC.